The sequence of this T cell receptor beta chain was determined in a study of blood T cells in healthy people across ages. At the level of the study: The template switching approach captured approximately one barcoded beta molecule for every two T cells.

Germline V gene sequence: CDR1 LGHDT, CDR2 YNNKEL (reference sequence). The CDR3 is made up of 16 amino acids. Individuals who donated were healthy Caucasians from Russia aged roughly 6 to 90. Combining a sample-barcoded 5' primer with a J-beta primer mix, a second PCR ran for roughly 7 to 11 cycles. Each cDNA molecule, via a template-switch adaptor with 12 random nucleotides, was tagged. MiXCR, run by TCRdb on the 5' RACE reads, gives a single entry per CDR3 protein. This table has hundreds of thousands of distinct CDR3 sequences, around 45% appearing once. Note on this clonotype: The junction and the germline gene differ at one end; a read error may be behind it.

This TCR was sampled from a woman aged 55-75 years in good health. The rearrangement joins TRBV3-1 to TRBJ2-2, with TRBD2 matching over 10 bases. The sequencing input was blood. The CDR3 reads CASSQLLAGAAGELFF. The CDR3 DNA is TGTGCCAGTAGCCAACTTCTAGCGGGGGCGGCCGGGGAGCTGTTTTTT.